The subject of this entry is one TCR beta chain. The CDR3 has 17 amino acids. With 4 bases removed from V and 5 bases from J, the gap between germline ends came to 24 bases. Germline values: CDR1 SGDLS, CDR2 YYNGEE. These data originate in a study of regulatory T cells in long-lasting Graves disease. Researchers made TCR beta libraries by using iRepertoire HTBI primers and running Arm-PCR on CDR3 regions. A single record per CDR3 protein comes from TCRdb applying MiXCR to the multiplex PCR reads. The data contain around 400,000 distinct CDR3 sequences, approximately 12% of them singletons. Time point of the sample: newly diagnosed GD, antithyroid drugs for less than 3 months. The TCR library was made from RNA that had been extracted from PBMCs in TRIzol. The sample also formed part of further work on T cells in Graves' hyperthyroidism and ophthalmopathy. That report adds: During a first-round RT-PCR of the TCR CDR3, the HTBI primer set was used.

This material consisted of peripheral blood mononuclear cells (PBMCs), taken at new diagnosis, from a patient treated with antithyroid drugs. This receptor was obtained from a woman between 18 and 30 years old with Graves disease. The chain joins TRBV9 to TRBJ1-2, with a tentative D call TRBD1 (5 bases). CDR3 in amino acids: CASSSTGTPIPPYGYTF. The CDR3 nucleotides are TGTGCCAGCAGCTCAACCGGGACCCCCATACCACCATATGGCTACACCTTC.